Following are 19 T cell receptor beta chains from one sample sequenced in a study of T cells in localized non-small cell lung cancer. Assay used: immunoSEQ multiplex PCR; TCRdb lists only in-frame clones, some missing. The table lists around 78,000 clones, around nine tenths of them singletons. This sample comprised peripheral blood, obtained before any cancer treatment. These receptors were obtained from a woman aged 35-70 years with stage I squamous cell lung carcinoma.

The chain employs TRBV30 and TRBJ2-2, with 7 bases matching TRBD2. There are 17 residues in the CDR3. The germline V gene has CDR1 GTSNPN and CDR2 SVGIG (reference sequence). The trim removed 2 bases at V and 0 bases at J, leaving 9 bases unmatched. The CDR3 DNA sequence: TGTGCCTGGAGTCGGGGATCTAGCGGAACGAACACCGGGGAGCTGTTTTTT. Translated: CAWSRGSSGTNTGELFF.

The genes are TRBV5-4 and TRBJ1-2; D remains ambiguous. CDR1 SGHNT and CDR2 YYREEE come from the germline V gene (reference sequence). There are 17 residues in the CDR3. The V end was cut by 4 bases, the J end by 0 bases, with 19 bases between. The CDR3 protein is CASSQYNDNFSNYGYTF. CDR3 nucleotides: TGTGCCAGCAGCCAATATAATGACAACTTCTCTAACTATGGCTACACCTTC. Full variable domain (missing parts from reference TRBV5-4 and TRBJ1-2): ETGVTQSPTHLIKTRGQQVTLRCSSQSGHNTVSWYQQALGQGPQFIFQYYREEENGRGNFPPRFSGLQFPNYSSELNVNALELDDSALYLCASSQYNDNFSNYGYTFGSGTRLTVV.

The chain has TRBV19 and TRBJ1-5; D is undetermined. CDR3 length: 15 residues. Between the trimmed V and J ends, which lost 3 bases and 2 bases, there was a span of 11 bases. Germline CDR1 reads LNHDA; CDR2 reads SQIVND (reference sequence). The CDR3 is CASSMMAAGNQPQHF. CDR3 nucleotide sequence: TGTGCCAGTAGTATGATGGCGGCGGGCAATCAGCCCCAGCATTTT.

This chain connects TRBV28 to TRBJ2-2; no reliable D call. Germline CDR1 is MDHEN and CDR2 is SYDVKM. The CDR3 is 13 residues long. V was trimmed by 3 bases and J by 1 base, leaving 3 bases between them. CDR3 residues: CASSFRNTGELFF. The CDR3 DNA is TGTGCCAGCAGTTTCCGGAACACCGGGGAGCTGTTTTTT.

V gene TRBV28 combines with J gene TRBJ1-2, with 9 nucleotides matching TRBD1. The junction had 7 bases not matched to a gene; V was cut back by 5 bases and J by 3 bases. The CDR3 covers 15 residues. Germline V gives CDR1 MDHEN, CDR2 SYDVKM. The CDR3 sequence is CASSPAGQGDYGYTF. Here the CDR3 DNA reads TGTGCCAGCAGTCCCGCGGGACAGGGCGACTATGGCTACACCTTC.

This clone was recorded only once. The V gene is TRBV7-9, the J gene TRBJ1-1; D not certain. This CDR3 is 12 amino acids long. V lost 1 base to trimming and J lost 7 bases, with 7 bases between them. From germline, CDR1 is SEHNR and CDR2 FQNEAQ (reference sequence). The CDR3 sequence: CASSLVNGEAFF. The DNA of the CDR3 is TGTGCCAGCAGCTTAGTTAACGGTGAAGCTTTCTTT.

V is TRBV29-1 and J is TRBJ2-7, with D possibly matching TRBD2 (5 bases). The V end lost 0 bases, the J end lost 3 bases, and 18 bases lay between the germline ends. In germline, CDR1 is SQVTM, CDR2 ANQGSEA. The CDR3 runs to 16 residues. DNA for the CDR3: TGCAGCGTTGAAGATAGGAGGCAGTCGAGCCTCTACGAGCAGTACTTC. It translates to CSVEDRRQSSLYEQYF.

The chain employs TRBV10-2 and TRBJ2-5; a weak D match, TRBD1 (6 bases). Germline V gene sequence: CDR1 WSHSY, CDR2 SAAADI. This CDR3 has 14 amino acids. Trimming shortened V by 4 bases and J by 2 bases, and 11 bases separated the two germline ends. Here the CDR3 reads CASSGPGQQETQYF. Here the CDR3 DNA reads TGCGCCAGCAGTGGGCCGGGACAACAAGAGACCCAGTACTTC.

V usage is TRBV6-4 and J usage is TRBJ1-5; D is perhaps TRBD1 (5 bases). Germline lookup yields CDR1 MRHNA and CDR2 SNTAGT. The CDR3 spans 15 residues. Trimming removed 6 bases at V and 3 bases at J, with 15 bases between. CDR3 sequence: CASSPTGTDNQPQHF. CDR3 in DNA: TGTGCCAGCAGCCCAACCGGGACGGACAATCAGCCCCAGCATTTT.

This clone has just one count. The chain is built from TRBV15 and TRBJ1-4; D gene unclear. Trimming stripped 1 base from V and 7 bases from J, with 4 bases between. The CDR3 runs to 12 residues. Germline V lookup: CDR1 LNHNV, CDR2 YYDKDF (reference sequence). The DNA of the CDR3 is TGTGCCACCAGCAGAGCTAGTGAAAAACTGTTTTTT. Translated: CATSRASEKLFF.

This chain uses TRBV19 with TRBJ2-2; 7 nucleotides line up with TRBD2. Unmatched junction bases numbered 1, after V lost 2 bases and J lost 1 base. Per the germline V gene, CDR1 is LNHDA and CDR2 is SQIVND (reference sequence). CDR3 length: 15 amino acids. CDR3 amino acids: CASSIQRGNTGELFF. In DNA form, the CDR3 reads TGTGCCAGTAGTATACAGCGGGGGAACACCGGGGAGCTGTTTTTT.

This clone showed up just a few times. J is TRBJ1-1 and V is TRBV5-1; the match to TRBD1 covers 7 bases. The CDR3 runs to 15 residues. From germline, CDR1 is SGHRS and CDR2 YFSETQ. J lost 7 bases, V lost 0 bases, and 9 bases had no gene match. Written as DNA, the CDR3 is TGCGCCAGCAGCTTGGCGGCAGGGGGTAACGATGAAGCTTTCTTT. It yields the protein CASSLAAGGNDEAFF.

The rearrangement uses TRBV9 and TRBJ1-5; tentatively, D is TRBD1 (6 bases). The germline gives CDR1 SGDLS, CDR2 YYNGEE. V was cut by 4 bases and J by 4 bases, with 18 bases left in between. The CDR3 is 16 amino acids. The CDR3 sequence is CASSPYAGGQNQPQHF. CDR3 nucleotides: TGTGCCAGCAGCCCCTATGCGGGGGGGCAGAATCAGCCCCAGCATTTT.

J is TRBJ1-1 and V is TRBV19, with 9 bases that match TRBD1. CDR3 size: 16 residues. Germline loops: CDR1 LNHDA, CDR2 SQIVND (reference sequence). The V segment lost 4 bases and the J segment 1 base; nucleotides outside the gene matches: 7. The CDR3 region has the DNA TGTGCCAGTAGTACCCCACAGGGGGCGACGAACACTGAAGCTTTCTTT. As protein: CASSTPQGATNTEAFF.

In this sample, this clone turned up once. The chain is built from TRBV5-1 and TRBJ1-2, with 9 nucleotides matching TRBD1. V lost 2 bases to trimming and J lost 4 bases; unmatched junction nucleotides: 15. This CDR3 is built from 18 residues. Germline-derived CDR1 and CDR2 are SGHRS and YFSETQ. CDR3 residues: CASSFAGTGTKKLYGYTF. The CDR3 region has the DNA TGCGCCAGCAGCTTCGCTGGGACAGGGACTAAAAAACTCTATGGCTACACCTTC.

The rearrangement joins TRBV6-1 to TRBJ2-3; D is possibly TRBD1 (5 bases). The length of the CDR3 is 11 residues. V was clipped by 7 bases and J by 7 bases, with 9 bases between them. Germline V lookup: CDR1 MNHNS, CDR2 SASEGT. CDR3 nucleotide sequence: TGTGCCAGCAAACAGGAATATACGCAGTATTTT. This translates into CASKQEYTQYF.

The genes are TRBV6-5 and TRBJ1-2; D is perhaps TRBD1 (5 bases). CDR3 size: 14 residues. V was shortened by 2 bases and J by 2 bases, with 9 bases between the two germline ends. The germline V gene encodes CDR1 MNHEY and CDR2 SVGAGI. DNA of the CDR3: TGTGCCAGCAGTTACGGCAGGGCGAACTATGGCTACACCTTC. It encodes CASSYGRANYGYTF.

In this sample, this clone turned up once. V usage is TRBV9 and J usage is TRBJ2-5; 8 bases align to TRBD1. V lost 0 bases to trimming and J lost 2 bases; unmatched junction nucleotides: 6. Germline CDR1 SGDLS, CDR2 YYNGEE. This CDR3 contains 16 residues. The CDR3 reads CASSVGAGGLQETQYF. CDR3 bases: TGTGCCAGCAGCGTAGGTGCAGGGGGCCTACAAGAGACCCAGTACTTC.

The chain couples TRBV6-5 to TRBJ1-4; D unresolved. Trimming cost V 5 bases and J 7 bases, with 14 bases left between them. The CDR3 sequence is 14 residues long. The germline V gene encodes CDR1 MNHEY and CDR2 SVGAGI. The CDR3 spells CASSPIEGAEKLFF. The CDR3 DNA reads as TGTGCCAGCAGTCCGATCGAGGGAGCTGAAAAACTGTTTTTT.